One and the same sample provided the 28 T cell receptor beta chains below, sequenced in a study of vaccination and CD4 T cells after COVID-19 (dated by TCRdb to between 2021 and 2024). The library was prepared using PCR. Sequencing was performed on an Illumina iSeq 100. TCR sequencing of DNA from cultured CD4+ T cells used the Oncomine TCR Beta short-read assay at the Johns Hopkins FTIC core. TCRdb reprocessed the public reads (quality trimming at Q25 with fastp, clone calling with MiXCR) and kept in-frame beta chains. Merged by CDR3 protein, the rows form single entries marked with the most common genes and DNA. Here the sample has over 10,000 distinct CDR3 sequences; over 40% occur a single time. Jointly, the top ten make up around 15% of the sample. These receptors have no known antigen. Per the publication, the treatment or condition label means: approximately nine-day PBMC culture with coronavirus spike peptide pools or control peptides (ViraFEST assay).

The specimen sequenced was CD4+ T cells from blood, cultured in vitro. These receptors came from a human donor who had recovered from COVID-19.

This clonotype was picked up a small number of times. The chain employs TRBV6-2 or TRBV6-3 and TRBJ1-1; a weak D match, TRBD1 (5 bases). The V end lost 6 bases, the J end lost 1 base, and 12 bases lay between the germline ends. CDR3 length: 14 amino acids. Germline V gives CDR1 MNHEY, CDR2 SVGEGT. This CDR3 reads CASSRRGQNTEAFF. As DNA, the CDR3 is TGTGCCAGCAGCCGTAGGGGCCAGAACACTGAAGCTTTCTTT.

This sequence joins TRBV29-1 and TRBJ2-2, with D perhaps TRBD1 or TRBD2 (6 bases each). Germline CDR1 is SQVTM and CDR2 is ANQGSEA. V shed 4 bases and J shed 5 bases, with 14 bases lying between them. The CDR3 is 14 amino acids. The CDR3: CSVARGRGTGELFF. CDR3 sequence (DNA): TGCAGCGTTGCTCGGGGGCGCGGAACCGGGGAGCTGTTTTTT.

CDR3 sequence reads: CASSLRGGKLRTEAFF. CDR3 sequence (DNA): TGTGCCAGCAGTCTCAGGGGGGGGAAGTTAAGGACTGAAGCTTTCTTT. This sequence joins TRBV12-3 or TRBV12-4 and TRBJ1-1, with TRBD1 matching over 7 bases. The ends lost 5 bases at V and 5 bases at J; junction bases unmatched: 14. CDR3 size: 16 residues.

The chain has TRBV27 and TRBJ2-4; maybe TRBD1 (6 bases). V lost 8 bases and J lost 4, with 12 bases in between. The CDR3 runs 13 residues. Germline-derived CDR1 and CDR2 are MNHEY and SMNVEV (reference sequence). The CDR3 bases are TGTGCCAGCTGGGGTACAGGGAAAAACATTCAGTACTTC. Its protein is CASWGTGKNIQYF.

This clonotype was counted between two and nine times. V and J are TRBV5-5 and TRBJ1-5, with a weak D call TRBD1 (5 bases). Germline values: CDR1 SGHKS, CDR2 YYEKEE (reference sequence). This CDR3 comprises 15 residues. The germline V and J ends were trimmed by 0 bases and 1 base, with 8 bases remaining between them. The CDR3 DNA is TGTGCCAGCAGCTTGGCAGGGATAAGCAATCAGCCCCAGCATTTT. Amino acid sequence: CASSLAGISNQPQHF.

This clonotype came up a few times. The V call is TRBV12-3 or TRBV12-4, the J call TRBJ1-1; D not resolved. The CDR3 consists of 16 residues. Between the trimmed V and J ends, which lost 5 bases and 1 base, there was a span of 17 bases. CDR3 region: CASSDSRLVTNTEAFF. The CDR3 DNA sequence: TGTGCCAGCAGTGACTCCCGGCTAGTGACGAACACTGAAGCTTTCTTT.

V is TRBV20-1 and J is TRBJ2-1; 12 bases fit TRBD2. With 1 base clipped from V and 1 base from J, the junction kept 14 bases outside the gene matches. This CDR3 is built from 20 residues. The germline V gene has CDR1 DFQATT and CDR2 SNEGSKA (reference sequence). CDR3 loop: CSARAHVGLAGGPSYNEQFF. The CDR3 nucleotides read TGCAGTGCTAGAGCACACGTCGGGCTAGCGGGAGGGCCGTCCTACAATGAGCAGTTCTTC.

The V call is TRBV27, the J call TRBJ2-2, with TRBD2 matching 7 bases. The ends lost 11 bases at V and 4 bases at J; junction bases unmatched: 16. The germline V gene encodes CDR1 MNHEY and CDR2 SMNVEV (reference sequence). The CDR3 has 16 residues. The CDR3, as DNA: TGTGCCTCCGGTGGGGGGGTAGGTGTGGGCACCGGGGAGCTGTTTTTT. Its translation: CASGGGVGVGTGELFF.

The chain carries TRBV7-9 and TRBJ1-2, with 7 positions matching TRBD1. Germline V gene sequence: CDR1 SEHNR, CDR2 FQNEAQ (reference sequence). After removal of 1 base from V and 3 bases from J, the junction contained 8 bases not matched to a gene. The CDR3 extends over 16 amino acids. CDR3 coding DNA: TGTGCCAGCAGCTTAGTAGGGACAGAATTTCACTATGGCTACACCTTC. Protein sequence: CASSLVGTEFHYGYTF.

This clonotype was seen a handful of times. The chain has TRBV20-1 and TRBJ2-5, with 7 bases aligning to TRBD2. V shed 7 bases, J shed 5 bases, and the junction held 10 bases outside the gene matches. Germline V gene sequence: CDR1 DFQATT, CDR2 SNEGSKA (reference sequence). This CDR3 spans 13 amino acids. This chain's CDR3 is CSGGRGRLETQYF. The CDR3 DNA reads as TGCAGTGGAGGGAGGGGCCGTCTGGAGACCCAGTACTTC.

This sequence joins TRBV7-3 and TRBJ2-2; TRBD2 matches at 9 bases. Germline V lookup: CDR1 SGHTA, CDR2 FQGTGA. The CDR3 consists of 17 residues. The trim removed 1 base at V and 8 bases at J, leaving 11 bases unmatched. CDR3 in DNA: TGTGCCAGCAGCTTAAATAGCGGGGGAGGAGTGTCAGGGGAGCTGTTTTTT. Translated, it gives CASSLNSGGGVSGELFF.

The gene calls are TRBV6-1 and TRBJ2-1, with D unresolved. V was shortened by 8 bases and J by 5 bases, with 19 bases between the two germline ends. Germline V gene data show CDR1 as MNHNS and CDR2 as SASEGT. The CDR3 totals 15 residues. The CDR3 DNA reads as TGTGCCAGCCGACGCCTTGGACCGTTGAACAATGAGCAGTTCTTC. Amino acids: CASRRLGPLNNEQFF.

The chain employs TRBV19 and TRBJ1-6, with D uncertain. Germline V gene lookup returns CDR1 LNHDA and CDR2 SQIVND (reference sequence). V shed 3 bases and J shed 11 bases, with 11 bases lying between them. The CDR3 has 13 residues. CDR3 nucleotides: TGTGCCAGTAGTATCCTTATACGGACACCCCTCCACTTT. It is translated as CASSILIRTPLHF.

This chain links TRBV6-6 with TRBJ2-5, with 9 bases matching TRBD1. J was trimmed by 4 bases and V by 4 bases; bases with no gene match: 7. This CDR3 is 15 amino acids long. Germline CDR1 reads MNHNY; CDR2 reads SVGAGI (reference sequence). This CDR3 is CASSSLTGGVETQYF. The CDR3 nucleotides are TGTGCCAGCAGTTCCCTTACAGGGGGCGTAGAGACCCAGTACTTC.

The chain employs TRBV12-3 or TRBV12-4 and TRBJ2-7; no clear D gene. Trimming left V 3 bases short and J 6 bases short, with 12 bases between. The CDR3 extends over 13 amino acids. CDR3 loop: CASSFGPRPEQYF. The CDR3 nucleotides read TGTGCCAGCAGTTTCGGCCCCCGTCCCGAGCAGTACTTC.

The chain joins TRBV10-3 to TRBJ2-5; a possible D gene is TRBD2 (5 bases). The V end lost 6 bases, the J end lost 5 bases, and 10 bases lay between the germline ends. The germline V gene has CDR1 ENHRY and CDR2 SYGVKD. The CDR3 has 12 residues. Written as DNA, the CDR3 is TGTGCCATCAGAGGGCCGGGGGAGACCCAGTACTTC. Amino acid sequence: CAIRGPGETQYF.

CDR3 region: CASSDVAGGTDTQYF. The CDR3 coding sequence is TGTGCCAGCAGTGACGTAGCGGGAGGCACAGATACGCAGTATTTT. The V gene is TRBV6-4, the J gene TRBJ2-3, with 9 bases identical to TRBD2. This CDR3 has 15 residues. The germline V gene has CDR1 MRHNA and CDR2 SNTAGT. The V segment lost 2 bases and the J segment 1 base; nucleotides outside the gene matches: 1.

This clonotype has only a few counts. The CDR3 sequence: CSARVGLAALDDTQYF. CDR3 bases: TGCAGTGCTAGAGTCGGACTAGCGGCTCTAGATGATACGCAGTATTTT. This chain joins TRBV20-1 and TRBJ2-3; 10 bases fit TRBD2. The CDR3 extends over 16 amino acids. Germline CDR1 reads DFQATT; CDR2 reads SNEGSKA (reference sequence). After removal of 1 base from V and 6 bases from J, the junction contained 10 bases not matched to a gene.

V usage is TRBV11-3 and J usage is TRBJ1-1; no reliable D call. The CDR3 loop spans 12 amino acids. Per the germline V gene, CDR1 is SGHNT and CDR2 is YENEEA. V lost 0 bases and J lost 9, with 8 bases in between. The CDR3: CASSLEGRQAFF. As DNA, the CDR3 is TGTGCCAGCAGCTTAGAAGGGAGGCAAGCTTTCTTT.

This chain links TRBV28 with TRBJ2-7; TRBD1 or TRBD2 may be the D gene (6 bases each). The germline CDR1 and CDR2 sequences are MDHEN and SYDVKM. CDR3 length equals 14 residues. Trimming cost V 8 bases and J 7 bases, with 21 bases left between them. CDR3 nucleotides: TGTGCCAGCGGGGAAAACCAGGGGCGGGATGAGCAGTACTTC. This gives the protein CASGENQGRDEQYF.

The rearrangement joins TRBV7-8 to TRBJ1-4; 9 nucleotides align to TRBD1. V lost 3 bases and J lost 6; bases outside the gene matches: 5. Germline V CDR1 and CDR2: SGHVS, FQNEAQ. This CDR3 comprises 15 residues. The CDR3 loop is CASSFTGTGHEKLFF. CDR3 bases: TGTGCCAGCAGCTTCACCGGGACAGGGCATGAAAAACTGTTTTTT. Supplemented by reference TRBV7-8 and TRBJ1-4, the full variable domain reads GAGVSQSPRYKVAKRGQDVALRCDPISGHVSLFWYQQALGQGPEFLTYFQNEAQLDKSGLPSDRFFAERPEGSVSTLKIQRTQQEDSAVYLCASSFTGTGHEKLFFGSGTQLSVL.

This CDR3 is CASSGGTSGSSFRGTQYF. The CDR3 region has the DNA TGTGCCAGCAGTGGTGGGACTAGCGGGAGTAGCTTTCGCGGGACCCAGTACTTC. V gene TRBV2 combines with J gene TRBJ2-5; the match to TRBD2 covers 14 bases. J was trimmed by 7 bases and V by 4 bases; bases with no gene match: 14. The germline CDR1 and CDR2 sequences are SNHLY and FYNNEI. The CDR3 runs 18 residues.

This clonotype was detected once. This chain joins TRBV12-3 or TRBV12-4 and TRBJ2-5, with D possibly being TRBD2 (6 bases). The CDR3 runs to 14 residues. V dropped 2 bases and J dropped 1 base, with 8 bases sitting between them. CDR3 amino acids: CASSLMTSQETQYF. Written as DNA, the CDR3 is TGTGCCAGCAGTTTAATGACTAGCCAAGAGACCCAGTACTTC.

This clonotype appeared a few times. The chain links TRBV18 to TRBJ1-2, with 7 positions matching TRBD1. The V and J ends lost 5 bases and 5 bases, in that order; junction bases with no gene match: 5. The germline gives CDR1 KGHSH, CDR2 LQKENI. The CDR3 consists of 13 residues. The CDR3 loop is CASSTGVGYGYTF. CDR3 nucleotide sequence: TGTGCCAGCTCAACAGGGGTTGGATATGGCTACACCTTC.

This chain connects TRBV25-1 to TRBJ2-1, with D unresolved. This CDR3 spans 15 amino acids. Germline lookup yields CDR1 MGHDK and CDR2 SYGVNS. Trimming removed 3 bases from V and 0 bases from J, with 9 bases in between. The CDR3 loop is CASSDDLSSYNEQFF. The DNA for the CDR3 is TGTGCCAGCAGTGACGACCTGAGCTCCTACAATGAGCAGTTCTTC.

This clonotype was observed a handful of times. The chain couples TRBV20-1 to TRBJ2-6, with D hard to call. Trimming shortened V by 6 bases and J by 4 bases, and 16 bases separated the two germline ends. The CDR3 totals 15 residues. Per the germline V gene, CDR1 is DFQATT and CDR2 is SNEGSKA (reference sequence). CDR3 nucleotides: TGCAGTGCCGTCGACTGGGGTGTAGGGGCCAACGTCCTGACTTTC. Amino acid sequence: CSAVDWGVGANVLTF.

The chain has TRBV18 and TRBJ2-7, with D tentatively TRBD2 (5 bases). The germline CDR1 and CDR2 sequences are KGHSH and LQKENI. CDR3 length: 15 residues. Trimming took 3 bases from V and 2 from J, leaving 14 bases between them. The CDR3 region is CASSPSQRSTYEQYF. CDR3 nucleotides: TGTGCCAGCTCACCTTCCCAGCGGAGCACCTACGAGCAGTACTTC.

This clonotype was found a few times. The rearrangement joins TRBV20-1 to TRBJ1-4; 12 nucleotides align to TRBD1. CDR1 is DFQATT and CDR2 is SNEGSKA in the germline V gene (reference sequence). The CDR3 is 17 residues long. Trimming at V came to 6 bases and at J to 1 base, leaving 9 bases not matched to a gene. In nucleotides, the CDR3 is TGCAGTGCCGAGGGGACAGGGGGCGTAGGAACTAATGAAAAACTGTTTTTT. Translating it yields CSAEGTGGVGTNEKLFF.